This T cell receptor (beta chain) appears in the sequencing data of a study of human T cells and chemical hapten exposure (dated by TCRdb to the early 2020s). For the wider study: For sensitization, 2% DPC in acetone was applied to a 2 cm by 2 cm area of upper inner arm skin. Weekly therapeutic DPC doses were additionally applied to the scalp of patients throughout the roughly 23-week study period. Patch testing on the upper back used Finn chambers containing 0.01% DPC, with scoring done after 6 days according to International Contact Dermatitis Research Group standards. The mostly female patient cohort included alopecia areata with under or over 50% scalp involvement, alopecia totalis and alopecia universalis. Libraries were pooled for sequencing, and per-sample TCR yields varied mainly because of small differences in library volumes within the pool. Peripheral blood TCR repertoire changes were tracked in vivo in alopecia patients during primary and secondary sensitization to the hapten diphenylcyclopropenone (DPC). Blood samples were taken from patients before sensitization (week 0) and at 2, 6 and about 24 weeks after DPC sensitization. For TCR sequencing, blood came from about 28 alopecia patients at anywhere from one to four time points (pre-sensitization, 2, 6 and 24 weeks). Broader findings and caveats from the paper: DPC sensitization did not change the number of TCRs with a frequency above 1 in 1000, and there was no evidence of changes in global repertoire structure. After repeated subsampling, the strength of the expansion versus patch-test correlation and the threshold at which it became significant changed. Patch test score was positively correlated with the number of PT1 expanded TCRs, with significance at thresholds 8, 16 and 32 but not at 4. Alopecia, a presumed autoimmune disease, was present in all patients, so the immune response of the patients might differ from that of healthy individuals. Compared with pre-sensitization or healthy control sets, expanded TCRs formed significantly more large CDR3 similarity clusters, which is consistent with antigen-driven responses.

Library prep was done by RACE. The reads were generated on a NextSeq 500. During library preparation, unique molecular identifiers were attached to individual cDNA molecules so that TCRs could be counted quantitatively and reproducibly. Each blood RNA sample was used to sequence both TCR alpha and TCR beta chains. As for how the authors treated the data: Samples had a median of about 90,000 TCRs, with a range from about 23,224 to 750,000. The Decombinator software suite was used to annotate V, J and CDR3 in the TCR reads. For the PS versus PT1 abundance plots, all samples were subsampled to the same number of TCRs (28,000). TCRs were defined as expanded if absent before sensitization and observed at least eight times at the 2-week time point. TCRdb trimmed public reads at Q25 via fastp, called clones via MiXCR and kept in-frame beta chains. Each CDR3 protein appears once, grouped with its most common genes and DNA. The V and J calls follow TCRdb's processing rather than the paper's. Counted in this sample were around 200,000 distinct CDR3 sequences; around 30% of them appeared once. In total, the top ten clones hold less than 3.5% of the sample.

Read against the paper, the sample's time point label means: pre-sensitization, week 0. What the treatment or condition label conveys for this sample: therapeutic diphenylcyclopropenone sensitization with weekly scalp DPC. At each patch-test visit, blood was drawn before the patch test was applied. To be eligible, patients had to be aged 18 to 70, diagnosed with alopecia and judged suitable for DPC therapy, while pregnant patients were excluded. Total RNA was extracted from unfractionated whole blood that had been collected in Tempus Blood RNA tubes. V is pared back by 0 bases and J by 1 base, with 3 bases lying between the germline termini. The CDR3 numbers 13 residues from cysteine through phenylalanine. CDR3 DNA is the only sequence kept; it has 39 bases, read in frame from the first base. CDR1 LNHNV and CDR2 YYDKDF are derived from the germline V gene (reference sequence). Concerning this clonotype: Its recognized antigen is unknown. Per-nucleotide qualities are absent, and no much larger clonotype sits a single base away.

The chain couples TRBV15 to TRBJ1-2, with the D gene uncertain. The starting material was whole blood, obtained in connection with sensitization to the hapten diphenylcyclopropenone (DPC). The source is a woman in her 30s with alopecia areata. Some clones in this sample may be carry-over from other donors' samples. The nucleotides read TGTGCCACCAGCAGAGAGAATAACTATGGCTACACCTTC. The encoded protein is CATSRENNYGYTF.